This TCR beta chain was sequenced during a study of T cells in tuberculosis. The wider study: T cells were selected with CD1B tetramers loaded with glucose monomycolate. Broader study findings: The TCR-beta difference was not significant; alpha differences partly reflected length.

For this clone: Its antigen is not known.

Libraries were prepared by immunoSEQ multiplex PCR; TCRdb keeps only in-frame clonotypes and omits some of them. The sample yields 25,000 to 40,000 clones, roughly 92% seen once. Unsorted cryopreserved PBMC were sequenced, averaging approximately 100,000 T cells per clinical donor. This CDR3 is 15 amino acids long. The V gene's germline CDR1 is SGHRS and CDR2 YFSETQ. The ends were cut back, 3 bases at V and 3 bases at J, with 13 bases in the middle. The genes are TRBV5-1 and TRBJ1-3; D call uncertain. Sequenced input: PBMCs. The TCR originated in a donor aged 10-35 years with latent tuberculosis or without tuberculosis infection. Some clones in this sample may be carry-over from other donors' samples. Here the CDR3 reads CASSSYSLHGNTIYF. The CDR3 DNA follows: TGCGCCAGCAGCTCATACAGTCTGCATGGAAACACCATATATTTT. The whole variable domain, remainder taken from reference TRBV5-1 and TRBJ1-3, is KAGVTQTPRYLIKTRGQQVTLSCSPISGHRSVSWYQQTPGQGLQFLFEYFSETQRNKGNFPGRFSGRQFSNSRSEMNVSTLELGDSALYLCASSSYSLHGNTIYFGEGSWLTVV.